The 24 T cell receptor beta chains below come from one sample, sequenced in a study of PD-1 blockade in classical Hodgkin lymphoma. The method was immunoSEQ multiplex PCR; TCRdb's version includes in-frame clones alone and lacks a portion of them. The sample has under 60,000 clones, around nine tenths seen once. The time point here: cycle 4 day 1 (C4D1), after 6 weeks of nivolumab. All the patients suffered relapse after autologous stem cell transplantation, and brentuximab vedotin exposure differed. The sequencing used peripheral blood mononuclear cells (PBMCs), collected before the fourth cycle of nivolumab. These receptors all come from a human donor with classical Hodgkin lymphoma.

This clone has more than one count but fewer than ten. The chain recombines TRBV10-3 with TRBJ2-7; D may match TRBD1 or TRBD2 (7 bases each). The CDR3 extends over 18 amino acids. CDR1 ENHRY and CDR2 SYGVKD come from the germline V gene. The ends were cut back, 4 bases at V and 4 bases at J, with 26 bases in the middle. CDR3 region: CAISVGGGQHFVSYEQYF. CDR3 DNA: TGTGCCATCAGTGTTGGGGGGGGACAGCACTTTGTGTCGTACGAGCAGTACTTC.

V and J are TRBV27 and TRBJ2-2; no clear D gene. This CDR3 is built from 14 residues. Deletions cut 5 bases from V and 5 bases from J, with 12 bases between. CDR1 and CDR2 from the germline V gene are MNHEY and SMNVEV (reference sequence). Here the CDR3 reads CASSPVVGTGELFF. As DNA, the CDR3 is TGTGCCAGCAGTCCGGTGGTGGGGACCGGGGAGCTGTTTTTT.

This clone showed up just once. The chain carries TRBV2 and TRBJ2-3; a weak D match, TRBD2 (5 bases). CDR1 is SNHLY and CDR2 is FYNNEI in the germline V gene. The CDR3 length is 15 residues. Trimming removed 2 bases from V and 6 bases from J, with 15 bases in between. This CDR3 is CASSEFGLPADTQYF. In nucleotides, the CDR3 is TGTGCCAGCAGTGAATTTGGACTCCCGGCGGATACGCAGTATTTT.

CDR3 sequence reads: CATSSRDRGTDTQYF. CDR3 DNA sequence: TGTGCCACCAGCAGCCGGGACAGGGGAACAGATACGCAGTATTTT. This chain joins TRBV15 and TRBJ2-3, with 10 positions matching TRBD1. The J segment lost 3 bases and the V segment lost 3 bases, leaving 3 bases of the junction unmatched. Germline lookup yields CDR1 LNHNV and CDR2 YYDKDF (reference sequence). The length of the CDR3 is 15 residues.

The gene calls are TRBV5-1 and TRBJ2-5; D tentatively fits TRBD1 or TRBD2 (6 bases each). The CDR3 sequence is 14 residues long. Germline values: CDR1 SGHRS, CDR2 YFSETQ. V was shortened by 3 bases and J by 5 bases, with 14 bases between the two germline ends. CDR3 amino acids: CASSWSGGGETQYF. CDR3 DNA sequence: TGCGCCAGCAGCTGGTCCGGAGGGGGGGAGACCCAGTACTTC.

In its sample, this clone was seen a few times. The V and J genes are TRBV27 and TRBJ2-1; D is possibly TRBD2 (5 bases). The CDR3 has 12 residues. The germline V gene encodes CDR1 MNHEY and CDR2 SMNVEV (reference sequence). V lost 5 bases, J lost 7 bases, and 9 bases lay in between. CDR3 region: CASSPPGNEQFF. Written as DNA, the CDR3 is TGTGCCAGCAGTCCACCGGGGAATGAGCAGTTCTTC.

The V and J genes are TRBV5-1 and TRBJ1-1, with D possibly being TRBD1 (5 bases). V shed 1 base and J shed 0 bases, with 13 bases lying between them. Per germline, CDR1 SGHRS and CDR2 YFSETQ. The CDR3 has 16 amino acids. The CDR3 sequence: CASSLFGEGVNTEAFF. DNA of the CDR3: TGCGCCAGCAGCTTGTTCGGGGAAGGGGTGAACACTGAAGCTTTCTTT.

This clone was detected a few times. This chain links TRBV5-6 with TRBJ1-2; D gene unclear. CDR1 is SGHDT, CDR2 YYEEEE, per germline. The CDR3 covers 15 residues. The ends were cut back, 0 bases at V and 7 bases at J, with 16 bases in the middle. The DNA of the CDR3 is TGTGCCAGCAGCTTGGGGCCCCCGGGCATAGCTGGCTACACCTTC. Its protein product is CASSLGPPGIAGYTF.

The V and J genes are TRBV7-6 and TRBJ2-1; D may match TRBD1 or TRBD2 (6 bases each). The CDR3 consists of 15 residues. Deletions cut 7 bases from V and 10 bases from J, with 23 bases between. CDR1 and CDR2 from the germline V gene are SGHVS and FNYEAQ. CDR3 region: CASTSIDMGGREQFF. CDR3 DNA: TGTGCCAGCACCTCGATAGACATGGGGGGCCGGGAGCAGTTCTTC.

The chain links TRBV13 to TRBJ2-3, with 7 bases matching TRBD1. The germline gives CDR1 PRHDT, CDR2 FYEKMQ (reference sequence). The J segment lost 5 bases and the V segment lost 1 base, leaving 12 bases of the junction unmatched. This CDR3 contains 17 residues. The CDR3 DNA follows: TGTGCCAGCAGCTTAGACGAGGGGGCCCCCGGTAGAGATACGCAGTATTTT. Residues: CASSLDEGAPGRDTQYF.

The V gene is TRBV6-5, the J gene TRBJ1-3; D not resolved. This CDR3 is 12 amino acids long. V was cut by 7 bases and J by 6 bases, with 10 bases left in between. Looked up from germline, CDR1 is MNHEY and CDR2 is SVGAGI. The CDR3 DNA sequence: TGTGCCAGCAAAGGCAGCCTAAACACCATATATTTT. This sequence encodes CASKGSLNTIYF.

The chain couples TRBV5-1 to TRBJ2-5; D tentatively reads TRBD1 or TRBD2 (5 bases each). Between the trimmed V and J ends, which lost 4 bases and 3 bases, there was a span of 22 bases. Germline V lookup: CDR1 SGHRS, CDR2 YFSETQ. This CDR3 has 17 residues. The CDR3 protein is CASSAYAPGSGKETQYF. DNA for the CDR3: TGCGCCAGCAGCGCCTATGCTCCAGGGTCGGGGAAAGAGACCCAGTACTTC. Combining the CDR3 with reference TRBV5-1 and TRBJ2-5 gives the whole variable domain KAGVTQTPRYLIKTRGQQVTLSCSPISGHRSVSWYQQTPGQGLQFLFEYFSETQRNKGNFPGRFSGRQFSNSRSEMNVSTLELGDSALYLCASSAYAPGSGKETQYFGPGTRLLVL.

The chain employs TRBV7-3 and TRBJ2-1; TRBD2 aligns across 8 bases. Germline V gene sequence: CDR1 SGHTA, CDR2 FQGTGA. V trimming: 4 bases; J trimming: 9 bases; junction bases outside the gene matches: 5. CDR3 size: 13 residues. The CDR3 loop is CASSSTLAGEQFF. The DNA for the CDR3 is TGTGCCAGCAGCTCGACTCTAGCGGGTGAGCAGTTCTTC.

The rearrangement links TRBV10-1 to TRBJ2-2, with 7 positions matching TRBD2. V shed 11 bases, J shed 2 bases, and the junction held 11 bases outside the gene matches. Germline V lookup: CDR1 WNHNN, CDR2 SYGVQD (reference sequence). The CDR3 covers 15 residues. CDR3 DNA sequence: TGCGCCTCCTCCGGCGGGAGTTTTAACACCGGGGAGCTGTTTTTT. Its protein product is CASSGGSFNTGELFF.

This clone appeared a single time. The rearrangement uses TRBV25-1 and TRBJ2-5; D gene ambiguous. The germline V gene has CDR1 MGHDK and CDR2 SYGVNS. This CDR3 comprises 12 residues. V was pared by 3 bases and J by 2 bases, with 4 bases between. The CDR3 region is CASSERQETQYF. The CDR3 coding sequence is TGTGCCAGCAGTGAGAGGCAAGAGACCCAGTACTTC.

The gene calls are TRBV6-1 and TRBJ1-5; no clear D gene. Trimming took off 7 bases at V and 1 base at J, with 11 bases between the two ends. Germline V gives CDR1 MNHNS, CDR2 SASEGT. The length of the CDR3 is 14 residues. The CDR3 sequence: CASTGPSSNQPQHF. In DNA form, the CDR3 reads TGTGCCAGCACAGGACCGTCCAGCAATCAGCCCCAGCATTTT.

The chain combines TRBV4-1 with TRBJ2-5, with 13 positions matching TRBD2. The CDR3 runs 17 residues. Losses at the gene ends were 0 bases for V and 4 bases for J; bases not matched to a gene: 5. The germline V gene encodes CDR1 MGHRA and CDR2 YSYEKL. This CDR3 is CASSQEGRLAGGETQYF. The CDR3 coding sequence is TGCGCCAGCAGCCAAGAGGGGAGACTAGCGGGGGGAGAGACCCAGTACTTC.

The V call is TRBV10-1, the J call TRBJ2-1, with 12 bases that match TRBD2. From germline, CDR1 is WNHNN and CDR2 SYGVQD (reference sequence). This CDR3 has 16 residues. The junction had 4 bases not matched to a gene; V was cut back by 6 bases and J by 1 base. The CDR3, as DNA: TGCGCCAGCAGCGGACTAGCGGGAAGTTCCTACAATGAGCAGTTCTTC. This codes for CASSGLAGSSYNEQFF.

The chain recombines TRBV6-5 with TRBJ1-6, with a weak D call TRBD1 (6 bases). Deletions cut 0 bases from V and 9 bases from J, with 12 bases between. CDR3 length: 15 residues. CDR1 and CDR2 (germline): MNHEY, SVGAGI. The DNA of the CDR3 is TGTGCCAGCAGTTACTCACAGGGCAGTAGTTCACCCCTCCACTTT. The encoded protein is CASSYSQGSSSPLHF.

CDR3 in DNA: TGTGCCAGCAGCTTAGCTAGCAATGAGCAGTTCTTC. This translates into CASSLASNEQFF. V and J are TRBV11-1 and TRBJ2-1; D gene uncertain. The V gene's germline CDR1 is SGHAT and CDR2 FQDESV (reference sequence). Trimming left V 0 bases short and J 6 bases short, with 3 bases between. The CDR3 has 12 residues.

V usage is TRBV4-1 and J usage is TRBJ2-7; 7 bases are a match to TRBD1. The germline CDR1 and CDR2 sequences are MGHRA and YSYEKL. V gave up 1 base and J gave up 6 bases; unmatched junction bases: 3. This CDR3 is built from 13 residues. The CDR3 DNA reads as TGCGCCAGCAGCCAAGTACAGGGGAGCGAGCAGTACTTC. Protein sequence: CASSQVQGSEQYF.

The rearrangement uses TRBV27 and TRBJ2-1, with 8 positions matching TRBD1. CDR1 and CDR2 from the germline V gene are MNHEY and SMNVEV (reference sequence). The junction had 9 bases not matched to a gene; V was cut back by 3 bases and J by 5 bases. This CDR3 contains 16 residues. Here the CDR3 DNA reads TGTGCCAGCAGTTTGGACAGGGCGGGTCGACACAATGAGCAGTTCTTC. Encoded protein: CASSLDRAGRHNEQFF.

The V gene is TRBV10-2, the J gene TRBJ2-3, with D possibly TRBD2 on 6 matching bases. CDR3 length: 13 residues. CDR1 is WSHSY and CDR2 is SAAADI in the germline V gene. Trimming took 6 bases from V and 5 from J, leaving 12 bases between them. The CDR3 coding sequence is TGCGCCAGCAGATGGGCGGGGCAAGATACGCAGTATTTT. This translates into CASRWAGQDTQYF.

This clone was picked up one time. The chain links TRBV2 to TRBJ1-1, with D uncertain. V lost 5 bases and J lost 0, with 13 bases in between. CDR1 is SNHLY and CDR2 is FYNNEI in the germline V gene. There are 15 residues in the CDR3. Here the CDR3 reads CASSLAGSMNTEAFF. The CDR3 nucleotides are TGTGCCAGCAGTCTTGCCGGGTCTATGAACACTGAAGCTTTCTTT.